Below, 23 T cell receptor delta chains from the same sample are listed, as sequenced in a study of Vδ1+ human thymocytes. Study-level findings and limits: Thymic TRG and TRD repertoires appeared highly polyclonal.

These receptors' antigens are unknown. Extracted RNA was reverse transcribed into cDNA. CDR3 amplicons came from multiplex PCR with pooled V-gene forward and constant-region reverse primers. TCRdb repeated clone calling on the multiplex PCR reads with CATT. This repertoire shows roughly 55,000 delta-chain clones, more than 15% found once; its top ten account for roughly 0.46%. The specimen was Vdelta1+ gamma-delta thymocytes from the thymus. Specified subset: FACS-sorted CD3+ TCRalphabeta- TCRVdelta1+ TCRVdelta2- thymocytes. The receptor set was obtained from a boy under two years old who had congenital heart surgery.

The chain links TRDV1 to TRDJ1; TRDD3 matches 8 bases. Looked up from germline, CDR1 is TSWWSYY and CDR2 is QGS. Unmatched junction bases numbered 11, after V lost 5 bases and J lost 0 bases. This CDR3 spans 17 amino acids. The CDR3 nucleotides are TGTGCTCTTGGGAATGTCTGGGGGACCGTGTACACCGATAAACTCATCTTT. Translation: CALGNVWGTVYTDKLIF.

The chain links TRDV1 to TRDJ1; 9 bases fit TRDD3. This CDR3 is 19 amino acids long. Germline loops: CDR1 TSWWSYY, CDR2 QGS. J lost 0 bases, V lost 5 bases, and 16 bases had no gene match. Written as DNA, the CDR3 is TGTGCTCTTGGGAACCTCTACTCTGGGGGATTTATCCACACCGATAAACTCATCTTT. Translated, it gives CALGNLYSGGFIHTDKLIF.

The V gene is TRDV1, the J gene TRDJ1, with 8 nucleotides matching TRDD2. The J segment lost 2 bases and the V segment lost 4 bases, leaving 18 bases of the junction unmatched. This CDR3 has 19 amino acids. Germline lookup yields CDR1 TSWWSYY and CDR2 QGS. The CDR3 reads CALGVLLPTTVGSTDKLIF. CDR3 nucleotide sequence: TGTGCTCTTGGGGTCTTACTTCCTACGACGGTCGGATCGACCGATAAACTCATCTTT.

This clone was counted only a few times. The chain uses TRDV1 and TRDJ1; TRDD3 aligns across 11 bases. This CDR3 is 17 amino acids long. The germline CDR1 and CDR2 sequences are TSWWSYY and QGS. The V and J ends lost 4 bases and 2 bases, in that order; junction bases with no gene match: 9. The CDR3 sequence is CALGVLGDTGATDKLIF. The CDR3 region has the DNA TGTGCTCTTGGGGTGCTGGGGGATACTGGAGCAACCGATAAACTCATCTTT.

The chain uses TRDV1 and TRDJ1, with D uncertain. V dropped 3 bases and J dropped 3 bases, with 17 bases sitting between them. The germline V gene has CDR1 TSWWSYY and CDR2 QGS. The CDR3 runs to 16 residues. CDR3 coding DNA: TGTGCTCTTGGGGACTTTCCCCAGCGGAGCGCCGATAAACTCATCTTT. Translation: CALGDFPQRSADKLIF.

This clone has a handful of counts. At one of its ends the junction is not consistent with the germline gene, which may arise from a read error. The gene calls are TRDV2 and TRDJ1; 11 bases are a match to TRDD3. Germline CDR1 reads GEAIGNYY; CDR2 reads EKD. This CDR3 is built from 22 residues. CDR3 residues: CACATVPFGVGDTQGGADKLIF. For the CDR3, the DNA is TGTGCCTGTGCCACCGTCCCATTCGGGGTGGGGGATACGCAGGGTGGAGCCGATAAACTCATCTTT.

The chain is built from TRDV1 and TRDJ1, with TRDD3 identical over 8 bases. The germline CDR1 and CDR2 sequences are TSWWSYY and QGS. CDR3 size: 15 residues. V was clipped by 6 bases and J by 1 base; unmatched bases: 7. CDR3 loop: CALGSLGGFTDKLIF. The DNA of the CDR3 is TGTGCTCTTGGAAGCCTTGGGGGATTCACCGATAAACTCATCTTT.

The V call is TRDV1, the J call TRDJ1, with TRDD2 matching over 9 bases. The trim removed 2 bases at V and 0 bases at J, leaving 25 bases unmatched. Germline V gene sequence: CDR1 TSWWSYY, CDR2 QGS. The CDR3 covers 23 residues. CDR3 sequence (DNA): TGTGCTCTTGGGGAAAAGATAAGGCCTTCCTACTGGGGATCCCATTTGTACACCGATAAACTCATCTTT. Translated, it gives CALGEKIRPSYWGSHLYTDKLIF.

The genes are TRDV1 and TRDJ1; D is perhaps TRDD3 (5 bases). The length of the CDR3 is 20 residues. The V end was cut by 3 bases, the J end by 0 bases, with 26 bases between. CDR1 is TSWWSYY, CDR2 QGS, per germline. CDR3 loop: CALGDSTKIRVLVYTDKLIF. For the CDR3, the DNA is TGTGCTCTTGGGGATTCCACGAAGATAAGGGTACTGGTGTACACCGATAAACTCATCTTT.

The chain recombines TRDV1 with TRDJ1; 8 positions match TRDD3. This CDR3 region has 22 residues. Looked up from germline, CDR1 is TSWWSYY and CDR2 is QGS. V lost 0 bases to trimming and J lost 0 bases; unmatched junction nucleotides: 21. CDR3 amino acids: CALGELGHLPHYWGLYTDKLIF. In DNA, the CDR3 is TGTGCTCTTGGGGAACTAGGACACCTCCCTCACTACTGGGGGCTATACACCGATAAACTCATCTTT.

The J gene is TRDJ1, the V gene TRDV1; TRDD3 is a possible D gene (5 bases). The CDR3 is made up of 17 amino acids. CDR1 TSWWSYY and CDR2 QGS come from the germline V gene. The ends were cut back, 2 bases at V and 0 bases at J, with 16 bases in the middle. Here the CDR3 reads CALGEFRVGDNTDKLIF. The CDR3 DNA follows: TGTGCTCTTGGGGAATTCCGGGTTGGGGACAACACCGATAAACTCATCTTT.

The rearrangement joins TRDV1 to TRDJ1; TRDD3 matches at 8 bases. The germline CDR1 and CDR2 sequences are TSWWSYY and QGS. Losses at the gene ends were 2 bases for V and 0 bases for J; bases not matched to a gene: 2. This CDR3 comprises 15 residues. Here the CDR3 reads CALGEWGIYTDKLIF. The DNA for the CDR3 is TGTGCTCTTGGGGAATGGGGGATTTACACCGATAAACTCATCTTT.

This chain uses TRDV1 with TRDJ1; D may be TRDD3 (5 bases). The V gene lost 5 bases and the J gene lost 9 bases, with 28 bases spanning the gap. Germline CDR1 and CDR2: TSWWSYY and QGS. CDR3 length equals 17 residues. The DNA for the CDR3 is TGTGCTCTTGGGAAGAGGGTCCGGGAGGTGGGATTCGGGGAACTCATCTTT. Protein product: CALGKRVREVGFGELIF.

The chain couples TRDV1 to TRDJ1; TRDD2 is a possible D gene (5 bases). Germline CDR1 TSWWSYY, CDR2 QGS. Trimming took 5 bases from V and 0 from J, leaving 25 bases between them. This CDR3 is 19 amino acids long. CDR3 protein: CALGFLRATKVLYTDKLIF. As DNA, the CDR3 is TGTGCTCTTGGGTTCCTGCGAGCTACGAAAGTCCTGTACACCGATAAACTCATCTTT.

The chain joins TRDV1 to TRDJ1; TRDD3 aligns across 9 bases. CDR3 size: 20 residues. The germline V gene has CDR1 TSWWSYY and CDR2 QGS. Unmatched junction bases numbered 15, after V lost 1 base and J lost 0 bases. CDR3 sequence reads: CALGEHPYLVLGDHTDKLIF. In DNA form, the CDR3 reads TGTGCTCTTGGGGAACACCCCTACCTGGTACTGGGGGACCACACCGATAAACTCATCTTT.

The rearrangement links TRDV1 to TRDJ1, with D unclear. Germline-derived CDR1 and CDR2 are TSWWSYY and QGS. The V end was cut by 0 bases, the J end by 2 bases, with 19 bases between. The CDR3 has 18 amino acids. CDR3 amino acids: CALGELQAVACLTDKLIF. CDR3 sequence (DNA): TGTGCTCTTGGGGAACTCCAGGCTGTCGCCTGTCTAACCGATAAACTCATCTTT.

This clone has a handful of counts. V is TRDV1 and J is TRDJ1; 10 positions agree with TRDD3. Germline assignment: CDR1 TSWWSYY and CDR2 QGS. The CDR3 runs to 18 residues. With V trimmed by 1 base and J by 7 bases, 15 bases remained unmatched. This chain's CDR3 is CALGERNRNWGDTGKLIF. DNA for the CDR3: TGTGCTCTTGGGGAACGAAATCGAAACTGGGGGGATACGGGTAAACTCATCTTT.

The gene calls are TRDV1 and TRDJ1, with D perhaps TRDD3 (6 bases). Trimming left V 4 bases short and J 0 bases short, with 33 bases between. From germline, CDR1 is TSWWSYY and CDR2 QGS. The CDR3 contains 22 residues. CDR3 residues: CALGAGLREDPGDRRYTDKLIF. CDR3 DNA: TGTGCTCTTGGGGCAGGCCTTCGTGAAGACCCGGGGGACCGCCGTTACACCGATAAACTCATCTTT.

This clone was seen more than once but under ten times. V and J are TRDV1 and TRDJ1; D is unresolved. Germline V gives CDR1 TSWWSYY, CDR2 QGS. CDR3 length: 18 residues. With 3 bases removed from V and 0 bases from J, the gap between germline ends came to 20 bases. CDR3 nucleotides: TGTGCTCTTGGGGACTCCTTTTCCCCCCAGCCCCACACCGATAAACTCATCTTT. Residues: CALGDSFSPQPHTDKLIF.

This clone appeared a few times. The V call is TRDV1, the J call TRDJ1, with D possibly TRDD3 on 6 matching bases. The CDR3 consists of 18 residues. Between the trimmed V and J ends, which lost 0 bases and 2 bases, there was a span of 19 bases. Looked up from germline, CDR1 is TSWWSYY and CDR2 is QGS. Here the CDR3 DNA reads TGTGCTCTTGGGGAACTGAGGCGGAGGTGGGGGTTGACCGATAAACTCATCTTT. It is translated as CALGELRRRWGLTDKLIF.

This clone was seen a few times. The chain employs TRDV1 and TRDJ1; tentatively, D is TRDD2 or TRDD3 (9 bases each). V was pared by 2 bases and J by 0 bases, with 34 bases between. This CDR3 contains 23 residues. Germline V lookup: CDR1 TSWWSYY, CDR2 QGS. The chain's CDR3 is CALGENPTFLRLVGIRYTDKLIF. CDR3 nucleotide sequence: TGTGCTCTTGGGGAAAACCCGACCTTCCTACGGTTGGTGGGGATACGGTACACCGATAAACTCATCTTT.

The V gene is TRDV1, the J gene TRDJ1; no clear D. Trimming removed 4 bases from V and 7 bases from J, with 13 bases in between. The germline CDR1 and CDR2 sequences are TSWWSYY and QGS. This CDR3 contains 13 residues. The CDR3 protein is CALGGYGVIKLIF. In DNA form, the CDR3 reads TGTGCTCTTGGGGGCTACGGAGTAATTAAACTCATCTTT.

The chain employs TRDV2 and TRDJ1, with 13 bases fitting TRDD3. The length of the CDR3 is 17 residues. Germline V CDR1 and CDR2: GEAIGNYY, EKD. J was trimmed by 7 bases and V by 1 base; bases with no gene match: 11. The DNA for the CDR3 is TGTGCCTGTGACACTATTGTACTGGGGGATACGATAACTAAACTCATCTTT. This encodes CACDTIVLGDTITKLIF.